This record covers a single T cell receptor (beta chain). The data stem from a study of T-cell memory formation after mild COVID-19. TCRdb passed the 5' RACE reads through MiXCR, listing each CDR3 protein once. The sample carries more than 350,000 distinct CDR3 sequences, roughly 21% recorded once. The germline gives CDR1 KGHDR, CDR2 SFDVKD. The CDR3 runs to 17 residues. Trimming took 6 bases from V and 3 from J, leaving 19 bases between them. This chain uses TRBV24-1 with TRBJ2-2; the D gene could be TRBD1 or TRBD2 (5 bases each). The TCR sequence derives from an adult woman who had mild COVID-19 (a few samples of this study predate the infection). Cell type and time point are not known. What was sequenced was PBMCs or a T cell subset sorted from them (not recorded which). The CDR3 region has the DNA TGTGCCACCAGTCGTGATCCCCGGGGCCCAGACACCGGGGAGCTGTTTTTT. As protein: CATSRDPRGPDTGELFF.